This record concerns one TCR beta chain sequence. Its antigen remains unknown. These data belong to a study of T cells in localized non-small cell lung cancer. The study's findings and limits: The study linked higher blood T cell density to longer overall survival. For the top 100 tumor clones, a median around 61 also appeared in adjacent lung.

This CDR3 has 15 amino acids. Germline assignment: CDR1 LNHDA and CDR2 SQIVND (reference sequence). After removal of 6 bases from V and 2 bases from J, the junction contained 6 bases not matched to a gene. The protocol was immunoSEQ multiplex PCR, while the TCRdb copy is restricted to in-frame clones and leaves out a portion. The data show about 79,000 clones, about four fifths seen once. The chain employs TRBV19 and TRBJ1-2, with 10 bases aligning to TRBD1. This clonotype was sampled from a female donor aged 60 or older with stage I lung adenocarcinoma. The source was peripheral blood, collected before any cancer treatment. The CDR3 nucleotides read TGTGCCAGTAGGGGACAGGGGAGATCAAACTATGGCTACACCTTC. Protein sequence: CASRGQGRSNYGYTF.